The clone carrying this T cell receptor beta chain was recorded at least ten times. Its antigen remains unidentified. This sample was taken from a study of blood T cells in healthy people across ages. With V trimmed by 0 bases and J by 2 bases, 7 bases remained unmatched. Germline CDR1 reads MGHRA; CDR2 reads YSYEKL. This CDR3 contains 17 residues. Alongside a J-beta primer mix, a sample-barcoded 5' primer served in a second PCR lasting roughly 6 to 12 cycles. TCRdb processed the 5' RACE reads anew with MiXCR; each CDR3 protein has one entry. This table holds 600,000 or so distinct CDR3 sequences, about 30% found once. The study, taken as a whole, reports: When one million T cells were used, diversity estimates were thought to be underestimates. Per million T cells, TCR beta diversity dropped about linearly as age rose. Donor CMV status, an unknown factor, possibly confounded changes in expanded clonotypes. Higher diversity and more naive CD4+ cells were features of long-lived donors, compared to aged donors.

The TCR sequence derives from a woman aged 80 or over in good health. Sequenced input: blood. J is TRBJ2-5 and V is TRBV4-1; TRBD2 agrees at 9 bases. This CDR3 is CASSQDGAGGLQETQYF. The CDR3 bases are TGCGCCAGCAGCCAAGATGGGGCGGGGGGGTTACAAGAGACCCAGTACTTC.